Sequencing of this T cell receptor (beta chain) was carried out in a study of blood T cell repertoires in COVID-19. Study-level background: From the United States, Italy and Spain came samples of acute and convalescent COVID-19. PBMCs, B-cell-depleted T cells, or T cells provided the cDNA or gDNA that made up the material.

Germline V lookup: CDR1 WNHNN, CDR2 SYGVQD (reference sequence). The CDR3 is made up of 16 amino acids. The J segment lost 0 bases and the V segment lost 5 bases, leaving 7 bases of the junction unmatched. Original methodology: Amplified reference gene primers provided the basis for estimating nucleated cell counts. Clones were sequenced by immunoSEQ multiplex PCR, and TCRdb holds only the in-frame ones, with some missing. From that table come the V and J calls and clone size; the DNA was used to work out D and trimming. The sample yields roughly 160,000 clones, 85% seen once. Those enrolled in Seattle joined during active infection and were followed longitudinally afterward.

The chain employs TRBV10-1 and TRBJ1-5; 7 bases align to TRBD1. The TCR comes from a woman between 45 and 60 years old with COVID-19, enrolled during active disease. The material sequenced was peripheral blood. CDR3 sequence reads: CASSFKTGNSNQPQHF. CDR3 coding DNA: TGCGCCAGCAGTTTCAAGACAGGGAATAGCAATCAGCCCCAGCATTTT.